The entry that follows covers one T cell receptor beta chain sequence. This entry belongs to a study of lymphopenia after photon versus proton radiotherapy. Measured with immunoSEQ multiplex PCR; TCRdb has only the in-frame clones, and not every one. The sample contains 53,000 or so clones, 65% to 85% of which appear only once. The source of this sequence is a man between 45 and 60 years old with gastric cancer. Material: peripheral blood, obtained from a patient treated with photon-based radiotherapy.

CDR3 nucleotide sequence: TGCGCCAGCAGCCGGGACGGGAATAATGAAAAACTGTTTTTT. Translated: CASSRDGNNEKLFF. The V call is TRBV5-1, the J call TRBJ1-4; tentative D call: TRBD1 (5 bases). V shed 4 bases and J shed 4 bases, with 11 bases lying between them. CDR1 and CDR2 (germline): SGHRS, YFSETQ. The CDR3 spans 14 residues.